One and the same sample provided the 5 T cell receptor beta chains below, sequenced in a study of beta chain features in type 1 diabetes. Broader study findings: People with Type 1 diabetes carried modestly yet significantly shorter TCRB CDR3s in all four CD4+ subsets.

These TCRs' antigens remain unknown. Of the isolated RNA, all was reverse transcribed, and so the sequenced material was expressed TCRB transcripts. The protocol was immunoSEQ multiplex PCR, while the TCRdb copy is restricted to in-frame clones and leaves out a portion. Of 600,000 or so clones listed, more than 12% are singletons. Sequencing input: naive CD4+ T cells from blood. These receptors were taken from a young man with type 1 diabetes.

The chain employs TRBV9 and TRBJ2-3; 8 bases map to TRBD2. The V and J ends lost 2 bases and 0 bases, in that order; junction bases with no gene match: 8. CDR1 SGDLS and CDR2 YYNGEE come from the germline V gene. CDR3 size: 17 residues. CDR3 loop: CASSVSGELSSTDTQYF. The CDR3, as DNA: TGTGCCAGCAGCGTTAGCGGGGAACTATCTAGCACAGATACGCAGTATTTT.

This clone occurred a few times. V is TRBV11-2 and J is TRBJ2-2, with D possibly matching TRBD1 (7 bases). Between the trimmed V and J ends, which lost 6 bases and 1 base, there was a span of 15 bases. The CDR3 covers 16 residues. The germline CDR1 and CDR2 sequences are SGHAT and FQNNGV. The DNA for the CDR3 is TGTGCCAGCAGACCAGGGGGGAGCTGGAACACCGGGGAGCTGTTTTTT. This translates into CASRPGGSWNTGELFF. The complete variable domain, with remaining parts taken from reference TRBV11-2 and TRBJ2-2, reads EAGVAQSPRYKIIEKRQSVAFWCNPISGHATLYWYQQILGQGPKLLIQFQNNGVVDDSQLPKDRFSAERLKGVDSTLKIQPAKLEDSAVYLCASRPGGSWNTGELFFGEGSRLTVL.

V and J are TRBV27 and TRBJ1-2; perhaps TRBD1 as D (5 bases). CDR3 length equals 13 residues. With 4 bases removed from V and 4 bases from J, the gap between germline ends came to 10 bases. CDR1 MNHEY and CDR2 SMNVEV come from the germline V gene (reference sequence). CDR3: CASSSGAGYGYTF. Here the CDR3 DNA reads TGTGCCAGCAGTTCTGGGGCGGGCTATGGCTACACCTTC.

The V and J genes are TRBV15 and TRBJ1-2; D gene unclear. CDR1 LNHNV and CDR2 YYDKDF come from the germline V gene (reference sequence). This CDR3 region has 16 residues. Trimming stripped 0 bases from V and 4 bases from J, with 15 bases between. CDR3 DNA: TGTGCCACCAGCAGAGATCGGACCCCCCACGGCTATGGCTACACCTTC. Translated: CATSRDRTPHGYGYTF. Full variable domain (missing parts from reference TRBV15 and TRBJ1-2): DAMVIQNPRYQVTQFGKPVTLSCSQTLNHNVMYWYQQKSSQAPKLLFHYYDKDFNNEADTPDNFQSRRPNTSFCFLDIRSPGLGDTAMYLCATSRDRTPHGYGYTFGSGTRLTVV.

This clone was seen a handful of times. The chain carries TRBV19 and TRBJ2-2; D tentatively reads TRBD1 or TRBD2 (6 bases each). The CDR3 spans 17 residues. Germline loops: CDR1 LNHDA, CDR2 SQIVND (reference sequence). V was cut by 5 bases and J by 1 base, with 17 bases left in between. Here the CDR3 reads CASSRPWGAQNTGELFF. The CDR3 nucleotides are TGTGCCAGTAGTCGCCCATGGGGGGCCCAGAACACCGGGGAGCTGTTTTTT.